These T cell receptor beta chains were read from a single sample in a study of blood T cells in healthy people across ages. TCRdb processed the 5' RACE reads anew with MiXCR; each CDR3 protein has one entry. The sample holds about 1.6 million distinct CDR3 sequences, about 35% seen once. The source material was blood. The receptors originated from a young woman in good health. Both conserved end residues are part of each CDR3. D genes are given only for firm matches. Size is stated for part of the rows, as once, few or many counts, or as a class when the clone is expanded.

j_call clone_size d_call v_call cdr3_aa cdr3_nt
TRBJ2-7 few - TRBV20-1 CSASNSIAYEQYF TGCAGTGCTAGCAACAGTATTGCCTACGAGCAGTACTTC
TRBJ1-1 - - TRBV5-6 CASSLDRAGLNTEAFF TGTGCCAGCAGCTTGGACAGGGCGGGATTGAACACTGAAGCTTTCTTT
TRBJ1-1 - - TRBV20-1 CSVGGPMNTEAFF TGCAGTGTCGGTGGACCGATGAACACTGAAGCTTTCTTT
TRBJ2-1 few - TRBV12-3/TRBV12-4 CASSALWNEQFF TGTGCCAGCAGCGCCCTATGGAATGAGCAGTTCTTC
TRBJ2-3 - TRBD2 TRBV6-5 CASSYFSFGGEGTDTQYF TGTGCCAGCAGTTACTTTTCCTTCGGGGGGGAGGGCACAGATACGCAGTATTTT
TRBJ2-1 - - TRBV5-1 CASSSRSGNNEQFF TGCGCCAGCAGCTCGCGTTCGGGTAACAATGAGCAGTTCTTC
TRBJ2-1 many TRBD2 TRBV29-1 CSVGGLPGSYEQFF TGCAGCGTGGGAGGGTTGCCCGGAAGCTATGAGCAGTTCTTC
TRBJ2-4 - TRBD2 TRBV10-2 CASSKTSGVEQYF TGCGCCAGCAGCAAGACTAGCGGGGTTGAGCAGTACTTC
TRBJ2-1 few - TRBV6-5 CASRGRRSSYNEQFF TGTGCCAGCAGGGGGAGGCGGAGCTCCTACAATGAGCAGTTCTTC
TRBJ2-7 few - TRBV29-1 CNVVGALGEQYF TGCAACGTCGTCGGGGCCCTGGGCGAGCAGTACTTC
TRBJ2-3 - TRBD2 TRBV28 CASSRPSELAGVSVELSTDTQYF TGTGCCAGCAGCCGCCCCTCGGAACTAGCGGGAGTCAGCGTGGAGTTGAGCACAGATACGCAGTATTTT
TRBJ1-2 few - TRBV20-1 CSLKLGNYGYTF TGCAGTCTCAAATTGGGGAACTATGGCTACACCTTC
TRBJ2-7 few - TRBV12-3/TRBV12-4 CASSRQASSYEQYF TGTGCCAGCAGTCGACAGGCTAGCTCCTACGAGCAGTACTTC
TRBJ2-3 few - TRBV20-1 CSARDVWGPDTQYF TGCAGTGCTAGAGACGTCTGGGGTCCAGATACGCAGTATTTT
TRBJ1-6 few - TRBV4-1 CASSQGGFALHF TGCGCCAGCAGCCAAGGGGGTTTTGCCCTCCACTTT
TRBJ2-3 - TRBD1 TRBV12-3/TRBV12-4 CASTLGQGRVRDTQYF TGTGCCAGCACTCTTGGACAGGGGCGCGTGAGGGATACGCAGTATTTT
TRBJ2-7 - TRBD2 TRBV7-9 CASSMVQGLSYEQYF TGTGCCAGCAGCATGGTGCAGGGACTATCCTACGAGCAGTACTTC
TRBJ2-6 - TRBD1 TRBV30 CAWSSFRGPSSGANVLTF TGTGCCTGGAGTTCGTTTAGGGGGCCCAGCTCGGGGGCCAACGTCCTGACTTTC
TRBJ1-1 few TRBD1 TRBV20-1 CSARPTGGSTEAFF TGCAGTGCTAGACCCACAGGGGGATCAACTGAAGCTTTCTTT
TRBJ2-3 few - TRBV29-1 CSVQGRSSTDTQYF TGCAGCGTTCAGGGGCGATCTAGCACAGATACGCAGTATTTT
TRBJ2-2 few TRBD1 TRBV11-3 CASSSGQGDTGELFF TGTGCCAGCAGCTCCGGACAGGGGGACACCGGGGAGCTGTTTTTT
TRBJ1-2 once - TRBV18 CASSPVRPNYGYTF TGTGCCAGCTCACCGGTACGGCCTAACTATGGCTACACCTTC
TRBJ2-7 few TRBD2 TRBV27 CASSLERREVGEQYF TGTGCCAGCAGTTTAGAGCGGCGGGAGGTCGGCGAGCAGTACTTC
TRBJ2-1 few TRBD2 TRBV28 CASSWPWTSGSSDDEQFF TGTGCCAGCAGTTGGCCTTGGACTAGCGGGAGTTCAGACGATGAGCAGTTCTTC
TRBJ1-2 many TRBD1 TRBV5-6 CASSPRRDSYGYTF TGTGCCAGCAGCCCTCGACGGGACAGCTATGGCTACACCTTC
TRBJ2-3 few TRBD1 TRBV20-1 CSAPGDSFRPLTSTDTQYF TGCAGTGCACCTGGGGACAGCTTCCGACCTTTAACTAGCACAGATACGCAGTATTTT
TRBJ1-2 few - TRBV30 CAWSRRVSDYGYTF TGTGCCTGGAGTCGCAGGGTATCCGACTATGGCTACACCTTC
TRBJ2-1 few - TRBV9 CASSDRDTDNEQFF TGTGCCAGCAGCGACCGGGACACAGACAATGAGCAGTTCTTC
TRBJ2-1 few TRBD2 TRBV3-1 CASSQGGEGFF TGTGCCAGCAGCCAAGGCGGGGAGGGGTTCTTC
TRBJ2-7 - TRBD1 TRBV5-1 CASSLTGGSGYEQYF TGCGCCAGCAGCCTTACAGGGGGGTCGGGCTACGAGCAGTACTTC
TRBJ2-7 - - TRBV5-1 CASSLGVGVFYEQYF TGCGCCAGCAGCTTGGGAGTCGGGGTCTTCTACGAGCAGTACTTC
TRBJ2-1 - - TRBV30 CAWSDRVEYNEQFF TGTGCCTGGAGTGACAGGGTAGAGTACAATGAGCAGTTCTTC
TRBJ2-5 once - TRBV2 CASRASGTSTETQYF TGTGCCAGCAGGGCGTCCGGGACTTCTACAGAGACCCAGTACTTC
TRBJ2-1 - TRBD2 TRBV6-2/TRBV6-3 CASSYRGGQVSYNEQFF TGTGCCAGCAGTTACCGGGGGGGTCAAGTCTCCTACAATGAGCAGTTCTTC
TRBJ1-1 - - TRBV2 CASLLNTEAFF TGTGCCAGCCTTCTTAACACTGAAGCTTTCTTT
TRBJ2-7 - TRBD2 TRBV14 CASSLEKGGRAIHEQYF TGTGCCAGCAGCCTGGAGAAAGGCGGGAGGGCCATCCACGAGCAGTACTTC
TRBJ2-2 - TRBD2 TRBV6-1 CASRPTSGVSGELFF TGTGCCAGCAGGCCGACTAGCGGGGTTTCCGGGGAGCTGTTTTTT
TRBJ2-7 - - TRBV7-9 CASSGRGHAYEQYF TGTGCCAGCAGCGGCCGGGGACATGCCTACGAGCAGTACTTC
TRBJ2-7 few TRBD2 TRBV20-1 CSARLGGGPGEQYF TGCAGTGCTAGACTTGGGGGAGGGCCGGGCGAGCAGTACTTC
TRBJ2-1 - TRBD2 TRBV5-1 CASSFSLAAIYNEQFF TGCGCCAGCAGCTTTTCCCTAGCGGCTATCTACAATGAGCAGTTCTTC
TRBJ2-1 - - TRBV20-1 CSASRIRDEQFF TGCAGTGCTAGTCGGATTAGGGATGAGCAGTTCTTC
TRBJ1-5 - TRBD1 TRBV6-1 CASSEATGGHQPQHF TGTGCCAGCAGTGAAGCCACAGGGGGCCATCAGCCCCAGCATTTT
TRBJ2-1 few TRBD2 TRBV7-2 CATGTSGPSSYNEQFF TGTGCCACAGGGACTAGCGGGCCGAGCTCCTACAATGAGCAGTTCTTC
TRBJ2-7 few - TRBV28 CASSLDTKGSYEQYF TGTGCCAGCAGTTTGGACACAAAAGGGTCATACGAGCAGTACTTC
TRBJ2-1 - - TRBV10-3 CAIGEAGQTYNEQFF TGTGCCATCGGTGAGGCGGGGCAGACCTACAATGAGCAGTTCTTC
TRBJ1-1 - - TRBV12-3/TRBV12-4 CASSPDTGEAFF TGTGCCAGCAGCCCGGACACGGGTGAAGCTTTCTTT
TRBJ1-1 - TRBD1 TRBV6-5 CASRVGQGATEAFF TGTGCCAGCAGAGTAGGACAGGGAGCCACTGAAGCTTTCTTT
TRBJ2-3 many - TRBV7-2 CASSRTGRGTDTQYF TGTGCCAGCAGCCGCACGGGGCGCGGCACAGATACGCAGTATTTT
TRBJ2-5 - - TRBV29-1 CSVGPARGDQYF TGCAGCGTTGGGCCAGCCCGAGGGGACCAGTACTTC
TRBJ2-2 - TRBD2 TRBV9 CASSVLGGVNTGELFF TGTGCCAGCAGCGTACTCGGGGGGGTGAACACCGGGGAGCTGTTTTTT
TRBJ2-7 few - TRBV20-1 CSALNRGVPYEQYF TGCAGTGCCCTCAACCGAGGGGTCCCCTACGAGCAGTACTTC
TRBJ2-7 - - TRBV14 CASSLSRGRGTYEQYF TGTGCCAGCAGCCTATCCAGGGGGAGGGGGACCTACGAGCAGTACTTC
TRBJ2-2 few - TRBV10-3 CAISESYLAGRGTGELFF TGTGCCATCAGTGAGTCGTATTTGGCAGGGCGAGGGACCGGGGAGCTGTTTTTT